This T cell receptor beta chain was recovered during a study of blood T cell repertoires in COVID-19. Method: immunoSEQ multiplex PCR; TCRdb's copy keeps in-frame clones and lacks some. The sample includes approximately 53,000 clones, approximately 83% seen only once; the top ten take around 17%. Germline V gene lookup returns CDR1 SGHTA and CDR2 FQGNSA. CDR3 length: 13 residues. V was shortened by 4 bases and J by 6 bases, with 13 bases between the two germline ends. The chain couples TRBV7-2 to TRBJ2-7; D may be TRBD2 (6 bases). The specimen sequenced was peripheral blood. The receptor's source is a man aged 35-49 years with acute or convalescent COVID-19. The DNA of the CDR3 is TGTGCCAGCAGCTCCTCCCCGGGAGTCGAGCAGTACTTC. Its translation: CASSSSPGVEQYF.